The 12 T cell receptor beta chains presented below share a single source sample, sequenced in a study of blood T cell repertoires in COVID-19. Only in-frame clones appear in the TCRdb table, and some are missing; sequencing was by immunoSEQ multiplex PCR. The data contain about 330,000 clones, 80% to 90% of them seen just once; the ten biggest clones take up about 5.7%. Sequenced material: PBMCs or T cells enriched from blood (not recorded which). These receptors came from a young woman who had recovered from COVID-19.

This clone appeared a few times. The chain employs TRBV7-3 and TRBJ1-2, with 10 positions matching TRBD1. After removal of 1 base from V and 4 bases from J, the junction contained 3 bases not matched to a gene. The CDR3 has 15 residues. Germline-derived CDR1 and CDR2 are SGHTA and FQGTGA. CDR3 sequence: CASSLRQGAGYGYTF. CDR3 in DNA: TGTGCCAGCAGCTTAAGACAGGGGGCTGGCTATGGCTACACCTTC. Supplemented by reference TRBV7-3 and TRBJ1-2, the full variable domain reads GAGVSQTPSNKVTEKGKYVELRCDPISGHTALYWYRQSLGQGPEFLIYFQGTGAADDSGLPNDRFFAVRPEGSVSTLKIQRTERGDSAVYLCASSLRQGAGYGYTFGSGTRLTVV.

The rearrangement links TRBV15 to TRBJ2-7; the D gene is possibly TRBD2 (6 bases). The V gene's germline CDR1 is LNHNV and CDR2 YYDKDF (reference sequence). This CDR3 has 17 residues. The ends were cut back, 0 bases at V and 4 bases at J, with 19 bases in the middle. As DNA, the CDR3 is TGTGCCACCAGCAGAGAGTGGCGGAGGGGCCTCTCGTACGAGCAGTACTTC. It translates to CATSREWRRGLSYEQYF.

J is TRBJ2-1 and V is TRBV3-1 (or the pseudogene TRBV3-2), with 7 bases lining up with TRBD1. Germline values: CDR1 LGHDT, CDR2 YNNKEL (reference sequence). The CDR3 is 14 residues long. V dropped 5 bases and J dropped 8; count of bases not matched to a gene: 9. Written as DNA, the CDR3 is TGTGCCAGCAGCTATTTAAACAGGGGCGATGAGCAGTTCTTC. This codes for CASSYLNRGDEQFF.

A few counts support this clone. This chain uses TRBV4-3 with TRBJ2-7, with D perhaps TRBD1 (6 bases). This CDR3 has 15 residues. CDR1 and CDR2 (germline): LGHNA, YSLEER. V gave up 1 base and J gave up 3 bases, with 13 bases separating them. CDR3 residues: CASSQGRGDFYEQYF. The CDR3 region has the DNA TGCGCCAGCAGCCAAGGCAGGGGTGATTTCTACGAGCAGTACTTC.

CDR3 in amino acids: CASSQDHGGYRGYTF. CDR3 nucleotide sequence: TGTGCCAGCAGCCAAGATCACGGAGGGTATCGTGGCTACACCTTC. The J gene is TRBJ1-2, the V gene TRBV4-2; D gene ambiguous. Germline-derived CDR1 and CDR2 are LGHNA and YNFKEQ. With 0 bases removed from V and 7 bases from J, the gap between germline ends came to 15 bases. The CDR3 has 15 amino acids.

This CDR3 reads CASSYFTRGNYGYTF. The CDR3 DNA follows: TGTGCCAGCAGTTACTTCACCAGGGGGAACTATGGCTACACCTTC. V and J are TRBV6-5 and TRBJ1-2, with 7 bases matching TRBD1. This CDR3 is 15 amino acids long. Germline V lookup: CDR1 MNHEY, CDR2 SVGAGI. The V segment lost 1 base and the J segment 2 bases; nucleotides outside the gene matches: 4.

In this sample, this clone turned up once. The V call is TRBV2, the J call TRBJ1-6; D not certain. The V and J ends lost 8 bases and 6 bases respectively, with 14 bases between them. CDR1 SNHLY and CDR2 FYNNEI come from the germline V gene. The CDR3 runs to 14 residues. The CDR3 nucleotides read TGTGCCAGCGGCCCCCGCGGAGGTAATTCACCCCTCCACTTT. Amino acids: CASGPRGGNSPLHF.

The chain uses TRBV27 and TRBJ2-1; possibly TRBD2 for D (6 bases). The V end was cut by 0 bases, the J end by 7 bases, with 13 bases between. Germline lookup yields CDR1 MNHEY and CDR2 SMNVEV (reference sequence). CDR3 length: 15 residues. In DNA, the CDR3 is TGTGCCAGCAGTTTATCTCGGGGACTCGGGAATGAGCAGTTCTTC. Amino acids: CASSLSRGLGNEQFF.

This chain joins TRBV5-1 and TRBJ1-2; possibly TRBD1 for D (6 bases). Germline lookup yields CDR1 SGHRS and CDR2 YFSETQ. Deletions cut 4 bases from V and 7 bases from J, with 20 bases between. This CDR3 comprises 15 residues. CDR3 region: CASSPQQGYSGGYTF. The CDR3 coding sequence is TGCGCCAGCAGCCCCCAACAGGGCTATTCGGGTGGCTACACCTTC.

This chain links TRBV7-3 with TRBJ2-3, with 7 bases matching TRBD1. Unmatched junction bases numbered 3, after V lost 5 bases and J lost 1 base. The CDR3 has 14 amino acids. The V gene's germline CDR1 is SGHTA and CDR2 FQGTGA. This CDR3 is CASSRQGGTDTQYF. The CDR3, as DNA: TGTGCCAGCAGCCGACAGGGAGGCACAGATACGCAGTATTTT. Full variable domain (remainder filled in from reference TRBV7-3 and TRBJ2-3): GAGVSQTPSNKVTEKGKYVELRCDPISGHTALYWYRQSLGQGPEFLIYFQGTGAADDSGLPNDRFFAVRPEGSVSTLKIQRTERGDSAVYLCASSRQGGTDTQYFGPGTRLTVL.

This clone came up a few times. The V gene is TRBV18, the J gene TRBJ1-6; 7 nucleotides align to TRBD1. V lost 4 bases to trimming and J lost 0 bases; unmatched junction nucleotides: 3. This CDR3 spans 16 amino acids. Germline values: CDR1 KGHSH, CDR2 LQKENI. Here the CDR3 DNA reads TGTGCCAGCTCACGGGACAGTAGCTCCTATAATTCACCCCTCCACTTT. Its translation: CASSRDSSSYNSPLHF.

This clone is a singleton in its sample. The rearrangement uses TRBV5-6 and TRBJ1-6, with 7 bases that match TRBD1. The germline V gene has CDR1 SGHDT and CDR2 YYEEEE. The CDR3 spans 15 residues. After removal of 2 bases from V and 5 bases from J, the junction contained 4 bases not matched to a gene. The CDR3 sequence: CASSLQGTDNSPLHF. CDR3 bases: TGTGCCAGCAGCTTACAGGGGACTGATAATTCACCCCTCCACTTT. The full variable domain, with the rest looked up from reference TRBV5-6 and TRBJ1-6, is DAGVTQSPTHLIKTRGQQVTLRCSPKSGHDTVSWYQQALGQGPQFIFQYYEEEERQRGNFPDRFSGHQFPNYSSELNVNALLLGDSALYLCASSLQGTDNSPLHFGNGTRLTVT.